The 10 T cell receptor beta chains reported below all come from one sample, sequenced in a study of blood T cell repertoires in COVID-19. Some clones are missing from TCRdb's copy, which holds only in-frame ones; the method was immunoSEQ multiplex PCR. In the table there are about 210,000 clones, around nine tenths of which are singletons. The sequencing input was peripheral blood. The origin of the receptors is a woman aged 40 to 50 with acute or convalescent COVID-19.

The chain links TRBV7-9 to TRBJ1-4; a possible D gene is TRBD1 (5 bases). With 4 bases removed from V and 3 bases from J, the gap between germline ends came to 15 bases. Germline V gives CDR1 SEHNR, CDR2 FQNEAQ (reference sequence). The CDR3 extends over 16 amino acids. The CDR3 loop reads CASSSGPRVPNEKLFF. The CDR3 DNA follows: TGTGCCAGCAGCTCCGGCCCCAGGGTTCCTAATGAAAAACTGTTTTTT.

V gene TRBV11-2 combines with J gene TRBJ1-4, with 8 positions matching TRBD1. The J segment lost 8 bases and the V segment lost 1 base, leaving 18 bases of the junction unmatched. Germline CDR1 is SGHAT and CDR2 is FQNNGV. The CDR3 covers 19 residues. This CDR3 reads CASSLVAPGTGWRGEKLFF. As DNA, the CDR3 is TGTGCCAGCAGCTTAGTCGCCCCCGGGACAGGATGGAGGGGGGAAAAACTGTTTTTT.

The CDR3 sequence: CASSPGAVDRPNQPQHF. CDR3 nucleotides: TGTGCCAGCAGTCCCGGAGCAGTGGATCGCCCCAATCAGCCCCAGCATTTT. The gene calls are TRBV6-6 and TRBJ1-5; no reliable D call. V was shortened by 5 bases and J by 3 bases, with 20 bases between the two germline ends. This CDR3 is 17 amino acids long. Germline CDR1 and CDR2: MNHNY and SVGAGI (reference sequence).

The rearrangement uses TRBV2 and TRBJ1-5, with D unresolved. Germline assignment: CDR1 SNHLY and CDR2 FYNNEI. V lost 6 bases and J lost 5, with 8 bases in between. The CDR3 consists of 12 residues. As DNA, the CDR3 is TGTGCCAGCAGCGGGGATCATCAGCCCCAGCATTTT. This gives the protein CASSGDHQPQHF.

The rearrangement joins TRBV7-2 to TRBJ1-5; 10 bases are a match to TRBD1. Germline V lookup: CDR1 SGHTA, CDR2 FQGNSA. CDR3 length: 16 residues. V shed 1 base and J 5 bases; nucleotides not matched to a gene: 5. The CDR3 loop reads CASSLGGQGWHQPQHF. CDR3 nucleotide sequence: TGTGCCAGCAGCTTAGGGGGACAGGGGTGGCATCAGCCCCAGCATTTT. Together with reference TRBV7-2 and TRBJ1-5, the CDR3 gives the full variable domain: GAGVSQSPSNKVTEKGKDVELRCDPISGHTALYWYRQSLGQGLEFLIYFQGNSAPDKSGLPSDRFSAERTGGSVSTLTIQRTQQEDSAVYLCASSLGGQGWHQPQHFGDGTRLSIL.

CDR3 DNA sequence: TGTGCCAGCAGCCAGGACGCACGGGGAACTGAAGCTTTCTTT. Its protein is CASSQDARGTEAFF. The genes are TRBV11-2 and TRBJ1-1; D not resolved. Trimming removed 5 bases from V and 5 bases from J, with 15 bases in between. The CDR3 covers 14 residues. Germline V gene data show CDR1 as SGHAT and CDR2 as FQNNGV.

V and J are TRBV5-1 and TRBJ1-6; 7 bases agree with TRBD1. Germline V gene lookup returns CDR1 SGHRS and CDR2 YFSETQ. With 4 bases clipped from V and 9 bases from J, the junction kept 19 bases outside the gene matches. This CDR3 comprises 18 residues. CDR3 DNA sequence: TGCGCCAGCAGCCTACATGACACCCGACAGGGAGAAAGTTCACCCCTCCACTTT. Amino acid sequence: CASSLHDTRQGESSPLHF.

The genes are TRBV12-3 or TRBV12-4 and TRBJ1-2, with 10 bases lining up with TRBD1. J lost 7 bases, V lost 6 bases, and 5 bases had no gene match. The CDR3 has 13 amino acids. CDR3 bases: TGTGCCAGCAGCCTCCGGGACAGGGGTGGCTACACCTTC. As protein: CASSLRDRGGYTF.

This rearrangement joins TRBV11-2 to TRBJ2-3, with 11 bases matching TRBD1. Unmatched junction bases numbered 3, after V lost 6 bases and J lost 4 bases. The V gene's germline CDR1 is SGHAT and CDR2 FQNNGV. This CDR3 contains 14 residues. CDR3 nucleotides: TGTGCCAGCAGATGGACAGGGGGCGCAGATACGCAGTATTTT. It translates to CASRWTGGADTQYF.

This rearrangement joins TRBV5-8 to TRBJ1-5; 8 bases agree with TRBD1. Germline CDR1 reads SGHTS; CDR2 reads YDEGEE. CDR3 size: 16 residues. Unmatched junction bases numbered 11, after V lost 4 bases and J lost 5 bases. The CDR3 DNA follows: TGTGCCAGCAGCCGAGGACAGGGTTTTTTAGATCAGCCCCAGCATTTT. This gives the protein CASSRGQGFLDQPQHF.